These T cell receptor beta chains were read from a single sample in a study of cytomegalovirus exposure and HLA in healthy donors. TCRdb's table, derived via immunoSEQ multiplex PCR, lists solely in-frame clones and lacks some. This table has about 50,000 clones, roughly four fifths appearing once. Sequencing input: PBMCs. These receptors all stem from a boy younger than 18 in good health and CMV-seropositive. The CDR3 runs from the conserved cysteine through the conserved F or W. D genes are given only for firm matches. Where a row states a size, it is once, few, many or the class of an expanded clone; other rows omit it.

V: TRBV5-6
size: .
length: 16
D: .
J: TRBJ2-1
DNA: TGTGCCAGCAGCTCACGCAGGGTAACCCCCTACAATGAGCAGTTCTTC
CDR3: CASSSRRVTPYNEQFF

V: TRBV29-1
size: few
length: 13
D: TRBD1
J: TRBJ1-2
DNA: TGCAGCGTCTCACAGGGGGGAGACTATGGCTACACCTTC
CDR3: CSVSQGGDYGYTF

V: TRBV9
size: .
length: 16
D: .
J: TRBJ2-2
DNA: TGTGCCAGCAGCGTAGCGGGGGACCCTGGCACCGGGGAGCTGTTTTTT
CDR3: CASSVAGDPGTGELFF

V: TRBV6-6
size: .
length: 13
D: .
J: TRBJ2-7
DNA: TGTGCCAGCAGTTCCCCTGAGGGCTACGAGCAGTACTTC
CDR3: CASSSPEGYEQYF

V: TRBV6-5
size: .
length: 14
D: .
J: TRBJ1-1
DNA: TGTGCCAGCAGTCACGGGACTGTGAACACTGAAGCTTTCTTT
CDR3: CASSHGTVNTEAFF

V: TRBV4-1
size: once
length: 16
D: TRBD2
J: TRBJ2-7
DNA: TGCGCCAGCAGCCAAGATTCAGAGACTAGCGGGGGGGAGCAGTACTTC
CDR3: CASSQDSETSGGEQYF

V: TRBV6-5
size: .
length: 15
D: TRBD2
J: TRBJ2-4
DNA: TGTGCCAGCAGCCGCTATAGCGGGGGAAAAAACATTCAGTACTTC
CDR3: CASSRYSGGKNIQYF

V: TRBV5-6
size: few
length: 14
D: .
J: TRBJ2-7
DNA: TGTGCCAGCAGCCTGCTCGGGGGGCAAGACGAGCAGTACTTC
CDR3: CASSLLGGQDEQYF

V: TRBV9
size: .
length: 13
D: .
J: TRBJ2-1
DNA: TGTGCCAGCAGGCAAAAACTAGACAATGAGCAGTTCTTC
CDR3: CASRQKLDNEQFF

V: TRBV19
size: .
length: 13
D: TRBD1
J: TRBJ1-6
DNA: TGTGCCAGTAGTCCCCGACAGGGAGATACCCTCCACTTT
CDR3: CASSPRQGDTLHF

V: TRBV14
size: .
length: 13
D: .
J: TRBJ2-7
DNA: TGTGCCAGCAGCCAATTCGGGGTGGACGAGCAGTACTTC
CDR3: CASSQFGVDEQYF

V: TRBV6-5
size: .
length: 12
D: TRBD1
J: TRBJ2-7
DNA: TGTGCCAGCAGCCAAGGGGGCCGTCGAAAGTACTTC
CDR3: CASSQGGRRKYF

V: TRBV6-5
size: few
length: 15
D: TRBD2
J: TRBJ2-3
DNA: TGTGCCAGCAGCCCCGTAGCGGGGAGCACAGATACGCAGTATTTT
CDR3: CASSPVAGSTDTQYF

V: TRBV5-1
size: few
length: 16
D: TRBD1
J: TRBJ2-3
DNA: TGCGCCAGCAGCTTCCGGGACAGGGGAGGGACAGATACGCAGTATTTT
CDR3: CASSFRDRGGTDTQYF

V: TRBV18
size: .
length: 14
D: .
J: TRBJ2-2
DNA: TGTGCCAGCTCACCGCGGAGTTCGGCCGGGGAGCTGTTTTTT
CDR3: CASSPRSSAGELFF

V: TRBV19
size: .
length: 13
D: .
J: TRBJ1-1
DNA: TGTGCCAGTAGTTGGAGGAGGGACACTGAAGCTTTCTTT
CDR3: CASSWRRDTEAFF

V: TRBV7-9
size: .
length: 18
D: TRBD2
J: TRBJ2-3
DNA: TGTGCCAGCAGCCCCCCCCATCTAGCGGGGGGACTCACAGATACGCAGTATTTT
CDR3: CASSPPHLAGGLTDTQYF

V: TRBV4-1
size: .
length: 14
D: .
J: TRBJ2-1
DNA: TGCGCCAGCAGCCAAGGGGGCGTATACAATGAGCAGTTCTTC
CDR3: CASSQGGVYNEQFF

V: TRBV7-3
size: .
length: 13
D: .
J: TRBJ1-5
DNA: TGTGCCAGCGGCTTAACGAAGAAGAGTACCCAGCATTTT
CDR3: CASGLTKKSTQHF

V: TRBV29-1
size: once
length: 15
D: .
J: TRBJ2-1
DNA: TGCAGCGTTGGGATTGGTGCCCGGGGAGTGGGTGAGCAGTTCTTC
CDR3: CSVGIGARGVGEQFF

V: TRBV27
size: .
length: 13
D: .
J: TRBJ1-2
DNA: TGTGCCAGCACTCCCATCCCGGGCTATGGCTACACCTTC
CDR3: CASTPIPGYGYTF

V: TRBV5-6
size: few
length: 15
D: .
J: TRBJ2-7
DNA: TGTGCCAGCAGCTCCCTTGGCAGGGTTCAAGGGGAGCAGTACTTC
CDR3: CASSSLGRVQGEQYF

V: TRBV6-6
size: .
length: 15
D: .
J: TRBJ2-1
DNA: TGTGCCAGCAGTTACTCAGTACAGCCTCTCTCTGAGCAGTTCTTC
CDR3: CASSYSVQPLSEQFF

V: TRBV6-5
size: .
length: 11
D: TRBD2
J: TRBJ2-3
DNA: TGTGCCAGCAGCTCCGGGACTACTCCGTATTTT
CDR3: CASSSGTTPYF

V: TRBV11-3
size: few
length: 14
D: .
J: TRBJ2-3
DNA: TGTGCCAGCAGCTTAGGCTCTACCACAGATACGCAGTATTTT
CDR3: CASSLGSTTDTQYF

V: TRBV4-2
size: .
length: 19
D: TRBD2
J: TRBJ2-1
DNA: TGTGCCAGCAGCCAAGATTCCCTCCTCACGGGGGGGAAAGTTGATGAGCAGTTCTTC
CDR3: CASSQDSLLTGGKVDEQFF

V: TRBV19
size: .
length: 15
D: TRBD2
J: TRBJ2-5
DNA: TGTGCCAGTAGTATGGGAGCGGGGGGTGAGGAGACCCAGTACTTC
CDR3: CASSMGAGGEETQYF

V: TRBV4-1
size: .
length: 15
D: TRBD2
J: TRBJ2-1
DNA: TGCGCCAGCAGCCAAGATATGCGGGGGGGGAATGAGCAGTTCTTC
CDR3: CASSQDMRGGNEQFF

V: TRBV7-8
size: .
length: 13
D: .
J: TRBJ2-5
DNA: TGTGCCAGCAGCTTAGGCGGACAAGACACCCAGTACTTC
CDR3: CASSLGGQDTQYF

V: TRBV10-1
size: few
length: 16
D: TRBD2
J: TRBJ2-7
DNA: TGCGCCAGCAGTGAGTCGGGAGGGACTAGCCCAGACGAGCAGTACTTC
CDR3: CASSESGGTSPDEQYF

V: TRBV14
size: .
length: 13
D: .
J: TRBJ1-4
DNA: TGTGCCAGCAGCCATGTGGGAGCTGAAAAACTGTTTTTT
CDR3: CASSHVGAEKLFF

V: TRBV7-9
size: .
length: 13
D: TRBD1
J: TRBJ1-1
DNA: TGTTCCAGCAGCCGAATCCGGGACAGTGAAGCTTTCTTT
CDR3: CSSSRIRDSEAFF

V: TRBV6-1
size: .
length: 12
D: .
J: TRBJ1-1
DNA: TGTGCCAGTAACAGGGTGAACACTGAAGCTTTCTTT
CDR3: CASNRVNTEAFF

V: TRBV28
size: .
length: 15
D: TRBD1
J: TRBJ1-5
DNA: TGTGCCGGATGTTACAGGGGGCGCGTGGATCAGCCCCAGCATTTT
CDR3: CAGCYRGRVDQPQHF